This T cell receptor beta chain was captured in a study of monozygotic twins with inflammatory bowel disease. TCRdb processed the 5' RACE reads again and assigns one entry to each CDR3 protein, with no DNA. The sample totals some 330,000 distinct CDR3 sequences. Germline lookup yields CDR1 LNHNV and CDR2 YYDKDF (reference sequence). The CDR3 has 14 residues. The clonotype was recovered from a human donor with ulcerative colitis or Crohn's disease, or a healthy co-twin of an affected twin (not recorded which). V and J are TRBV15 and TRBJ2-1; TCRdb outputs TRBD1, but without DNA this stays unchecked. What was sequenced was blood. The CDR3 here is CATSRDGGVNEQFF.